The clone carrying this T cell receptor (beta chain) was seen at least ten times. No antigen is known for it. The data were obtained in a study of Graves' ophthalmopathy and Graves' hyperthyroidism. Study as a whole: Sampling took place at initial diagnosis, with peripheral blood obtained before any treatment.

Germline V gene data show CDR1 as LGHDT and CDR2 as YNNKEL (reference sequence). This CDR3 is 14 amino acids long. Trimming took off 0 bases at V and 2 bases at J, with 8 bases between the two ends. Patients were left out if they had other autoimmune diseases, uncontrolled infections, pregnancy or lactation. PBMCs were density-gradient isolated from about 9.6 ml fresh blood. Study-level results: Discriminating ophthalmopathy from stable hyperthyroidism, a 13-signature model attained a sensitivity of 85% to 90% and a specificity of about 81%.

RNA transcripts were the template, and TCR beta CDR3 regions were amplified from them. Second-round multiplex PCR followed a first-round RT-PCR using HTBI primers. TCRdb re-derived calls from the multiplex PCR reads in MiXCR, one entry per CDR3 protein. Of about 480,000 distinct CDR3 sequences in the sample, 13% to 15% were seen once. The receptor comes from a woman aged 25-40 years with Graves' ophthalmopathy. The sample taken for sequencing was blood. V and J are TRBV3-1 and TRBJ2-7, with a tentative D call TRBD1 (5 bases). CDR3 in DNA: TGTGCCAGCAGCCAAGAAAGGGGCCCCTACGAGCAGTACTTC. Protein: CASSQERGPYEQYF.